This T cell receptor beta chain was sequenced in a study of shared T cell receptors in the human thymus. From germline, CDR1 is SGHVS and CDR2 FQNEAQ. The J segment lost 1 base and the V segment lost 1 base, leaving 7 bases of the junction unmatched. The CDR3 length is 16 residues. Assay: immunoSEQ multiplex PCR; the TCRdb copy retains only in-frame clones and omits some. The repertoire holds approximately 660,000 clones, with roughly 90% as singletons. Another study also made use of these data, one on human thymus T cells. Per that paper: Donors were healthy Finnish babies undergoing corrective operations for congenital heart defects. Corrective cardiac operations yielded the resected thymus tissue. Gene usage (both V and J) appeared biased in thymic and blood repertoires. Thymic repertoires of unrelated individuals were reported in related research to overlap highly.

The chain carries TRBV7-8 and TRBJ2-7; TRBD2 matches at 7 bases. The sequence derives from a boy less than two years old with a congenital heart defect. Input material: thymocytes. For the CDR3, the DNA is TGTGCCAGCAGCTTAGGGCCGGGACTACCGTCCTACGAGCAGTACTTC. Protein sequence: CASSLGPGLPSYEQYF. Combining the CDR3 with reference TRBV7-8 and TRBJ2-7 gives the whole variable domain GAGVSQSPRYKVAKRGQDVALRCDPISGHVSLFWYQQALGQGPEFLTYFQNEAQLDKSGLPSDRFFAERPEGSVSTLKIQRTQQEDSAVYLCASSLGPGLPSYEQYFGPGTRLTVT.